This paragraph reports one T cell receptor (beta chain). Its cognate antigen is unknown. The CDR3 loop spans 12 amino acids. CDR1 and CDR2 (germline): LGHNA, YNFKEQ. The V gene lost 0 bases and the J gene lost 9 bases, with 6 bases spanning the gap. This sample is drawn from a study of cytomegalovirus exposure and HLA in healthy donors. Produced via immunoSEQ multiplex PCR; TCRdb's table is partial and in-frame only. Here the sample spans 150,000 to 200,000 clones, roughly 82% being singletons. It was the approximately 120-subject validation cohort, separate from the approximately 680-subject first cohort, to which the donors belonged. Study-wide points: In vitro, three CMV-associated chains proved specific for CMV antigens.

The chain couples TRBV4-2 to TRBJ2-1; D is unresolved. Sequencing was done on a sample of PBMCs. The TCR comes from a man aged 18-30 years in good health and CMV-seropositive. The CDR3 nucleotides read TGTGCCAGCAGCCAAGATAAGAGTGAGCAGTTCTTC. Its protein product is CASSQDKSEQFF.